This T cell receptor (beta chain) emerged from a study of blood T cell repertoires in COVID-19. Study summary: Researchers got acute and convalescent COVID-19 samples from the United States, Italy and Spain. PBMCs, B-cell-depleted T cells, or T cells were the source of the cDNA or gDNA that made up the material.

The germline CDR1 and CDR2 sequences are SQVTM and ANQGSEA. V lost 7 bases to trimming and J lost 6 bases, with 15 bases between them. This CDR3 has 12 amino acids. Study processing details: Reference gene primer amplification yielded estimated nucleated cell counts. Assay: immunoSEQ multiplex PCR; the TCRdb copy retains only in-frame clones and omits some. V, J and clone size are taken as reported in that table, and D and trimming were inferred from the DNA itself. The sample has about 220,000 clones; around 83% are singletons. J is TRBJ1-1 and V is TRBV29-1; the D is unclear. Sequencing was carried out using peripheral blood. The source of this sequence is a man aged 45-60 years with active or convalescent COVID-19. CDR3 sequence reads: CSATERVAEAFF. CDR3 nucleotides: TGCAGCGCCACAGAGAGGGTTGCTGAAGCTTTCTTT. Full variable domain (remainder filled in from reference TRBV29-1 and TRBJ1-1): SAVISQKPSRDICQRGTSLTIQCQVDSQVTMMFWYRQQPGQSLTLIATANQGSEATYESGFVIDKFPISRPNLTFSTLTVSNMSPEDSSIYLCSATERVAEAFFGQGTRLTVV.